This TCR beta chain is drawn from a study of T cell responses to AZD1222 COVID-19 vaccine. Note on this clone: Its antigen remains unknown.

There are 15 residues in the CDR3. V trimming: 3 bases; J trimming: 5 bases; junction bases outside the gene matches: 7. Germline V gene sequence: CDR1 MDHEN, CDR2 SYDVKM. Whole-study results and caveats: No day 14 peak samples; only post-peak repertoires were characterized.

Measured with immunoSEQ multiplex PCR; TCRdb has only the in-frame clones, and not every one. Of 200,000 or so clones listed, 70% to 90% are singletons. Specimen: peripheral blood, collected on day 0 of AZD1222 vaccination. The J gene is TRBJ2-1, the V gene TRBV28; the match to TRBD2 covers 7 bases. This receptor was taken from an adult in good health. For the CDR3, the DNA is TGTGCCAGCAGTTTCGGGACTACCTTAAACAATGAGCAGTTCTTC. Encoded protein: CASSFGTTLNNEQFF.